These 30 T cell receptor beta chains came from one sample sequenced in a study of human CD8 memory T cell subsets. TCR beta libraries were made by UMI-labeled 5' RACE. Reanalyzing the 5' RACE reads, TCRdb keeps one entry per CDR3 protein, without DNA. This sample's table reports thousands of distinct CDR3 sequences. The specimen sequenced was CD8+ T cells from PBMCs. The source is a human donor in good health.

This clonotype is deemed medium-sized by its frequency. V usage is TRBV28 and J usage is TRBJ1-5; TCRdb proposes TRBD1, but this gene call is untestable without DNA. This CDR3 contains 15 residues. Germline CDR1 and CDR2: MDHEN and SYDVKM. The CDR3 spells CASSLIQGGNQPQHF.

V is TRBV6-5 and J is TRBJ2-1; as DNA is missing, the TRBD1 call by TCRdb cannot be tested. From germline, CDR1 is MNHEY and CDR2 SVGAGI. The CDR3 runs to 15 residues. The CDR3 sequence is CASSTGTASYNEQFF.

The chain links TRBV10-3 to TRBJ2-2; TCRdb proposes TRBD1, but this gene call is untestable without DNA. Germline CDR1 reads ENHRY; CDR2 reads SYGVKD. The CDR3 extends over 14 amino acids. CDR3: CATAGTADTGELFF.

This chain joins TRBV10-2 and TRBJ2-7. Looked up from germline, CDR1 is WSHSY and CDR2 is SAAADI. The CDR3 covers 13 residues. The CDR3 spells CASRDLASYEQYF.

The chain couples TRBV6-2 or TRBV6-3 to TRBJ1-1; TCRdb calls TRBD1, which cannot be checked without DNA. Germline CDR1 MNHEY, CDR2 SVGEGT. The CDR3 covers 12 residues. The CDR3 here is CASSPTGDKAFF.

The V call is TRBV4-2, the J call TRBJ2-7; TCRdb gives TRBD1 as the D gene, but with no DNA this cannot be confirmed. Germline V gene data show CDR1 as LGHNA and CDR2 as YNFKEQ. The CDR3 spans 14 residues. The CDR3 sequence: CASSQVNRAYEQYF.

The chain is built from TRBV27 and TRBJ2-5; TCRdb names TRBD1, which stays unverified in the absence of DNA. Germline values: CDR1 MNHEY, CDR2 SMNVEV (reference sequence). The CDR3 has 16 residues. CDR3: CASSPIGAAEQETQYF.

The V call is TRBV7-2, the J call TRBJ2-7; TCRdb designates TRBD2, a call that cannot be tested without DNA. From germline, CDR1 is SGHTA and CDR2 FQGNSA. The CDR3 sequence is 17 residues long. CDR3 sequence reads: CASSSPDVLAGSYEQYF.

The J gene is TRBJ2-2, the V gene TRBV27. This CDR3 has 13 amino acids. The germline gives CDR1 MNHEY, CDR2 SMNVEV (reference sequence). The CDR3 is CASQTGATGELFF.

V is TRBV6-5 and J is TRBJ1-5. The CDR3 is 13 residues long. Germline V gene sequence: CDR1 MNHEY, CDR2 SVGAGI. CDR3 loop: CASSPSVAEPQHF.

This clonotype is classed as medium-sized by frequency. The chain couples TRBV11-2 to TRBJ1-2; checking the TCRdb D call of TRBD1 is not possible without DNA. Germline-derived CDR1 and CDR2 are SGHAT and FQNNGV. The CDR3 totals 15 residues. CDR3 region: CASSLGGGGAFGYTF. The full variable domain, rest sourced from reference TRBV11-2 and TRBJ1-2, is EAGVAQSPRYKIIEKRQSVAFWCNPISGHATLYWYQQILGQGPKLLIQFQNNGVVDDSQLPKDRFSAERLKGVDSTLKIQPAKLEDSAVYLCASSLGGGGAFGYTFGSGTRLTVV.

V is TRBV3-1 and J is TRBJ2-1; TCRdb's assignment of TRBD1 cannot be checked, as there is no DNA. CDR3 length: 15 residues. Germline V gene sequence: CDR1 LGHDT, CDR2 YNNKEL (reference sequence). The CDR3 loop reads CASSQGTATYNEQFF.

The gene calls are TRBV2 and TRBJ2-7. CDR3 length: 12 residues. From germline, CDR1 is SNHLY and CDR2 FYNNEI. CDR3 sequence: CASSGEIYEQYF.

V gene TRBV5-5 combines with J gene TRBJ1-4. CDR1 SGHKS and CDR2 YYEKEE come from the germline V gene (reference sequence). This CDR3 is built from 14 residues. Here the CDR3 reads CASSVQTYDEKLFF.

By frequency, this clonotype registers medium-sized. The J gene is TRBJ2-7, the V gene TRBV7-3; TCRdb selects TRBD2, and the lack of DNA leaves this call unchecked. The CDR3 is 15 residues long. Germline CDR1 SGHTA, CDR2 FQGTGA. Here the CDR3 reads CASSHGVGEGYEQYF. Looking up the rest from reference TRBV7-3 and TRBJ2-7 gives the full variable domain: GAGVSQTPSNKVTEKGKYVELRCDPISGHTALYWYRQSLGQGPEFLIYFQGTGAADDSGLPNDRFFAVRPEGSVSTLKIQRTERGDSAVYLCASSHGVGEGYEQYFGPGTRLTVT.

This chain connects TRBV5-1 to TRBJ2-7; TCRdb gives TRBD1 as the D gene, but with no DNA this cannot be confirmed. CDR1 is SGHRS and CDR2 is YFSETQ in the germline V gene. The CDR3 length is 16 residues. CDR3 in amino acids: CASSSEGWTVNYEQYF.

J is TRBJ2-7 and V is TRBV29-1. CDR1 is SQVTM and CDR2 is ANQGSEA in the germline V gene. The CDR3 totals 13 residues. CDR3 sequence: CSAVAGGSYEQYF.

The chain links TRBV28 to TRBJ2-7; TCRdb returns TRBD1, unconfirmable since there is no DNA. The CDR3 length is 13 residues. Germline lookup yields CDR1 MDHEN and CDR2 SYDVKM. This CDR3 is CASTGQGTYEQYF.

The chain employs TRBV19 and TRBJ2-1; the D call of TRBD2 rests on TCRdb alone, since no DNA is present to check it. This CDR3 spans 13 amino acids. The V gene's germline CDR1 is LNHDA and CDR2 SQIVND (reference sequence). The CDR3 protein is CASSTLGGNEQFF.

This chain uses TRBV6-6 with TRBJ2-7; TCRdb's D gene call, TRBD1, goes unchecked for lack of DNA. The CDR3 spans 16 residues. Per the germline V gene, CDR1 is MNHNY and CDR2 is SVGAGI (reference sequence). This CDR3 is CASSYSMAPASYEQYF.

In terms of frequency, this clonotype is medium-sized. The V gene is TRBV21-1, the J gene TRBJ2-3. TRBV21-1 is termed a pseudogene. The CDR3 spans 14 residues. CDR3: CASDATADTDTQYF.

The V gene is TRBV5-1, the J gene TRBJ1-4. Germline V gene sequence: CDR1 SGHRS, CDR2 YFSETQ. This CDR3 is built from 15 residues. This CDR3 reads CASSWMGATNEKLFF.

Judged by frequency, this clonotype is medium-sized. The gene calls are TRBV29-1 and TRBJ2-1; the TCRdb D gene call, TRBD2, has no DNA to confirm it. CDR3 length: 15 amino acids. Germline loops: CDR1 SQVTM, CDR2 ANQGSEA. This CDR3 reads CSVAGLAVSYNEQFF.

The CDR3 reads CASIRTGGNEKLFF. The chain employs TRBV28 and TRBJ1-4; TCRdb's assignment of TRBD1 cannot be checked, as there is no DNA. Germline assignment: CDR1 MDHEN and CDR2 SYDVKM. The CDR3 has 14 residues.

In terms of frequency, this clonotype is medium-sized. CDR3 amino acids: CASSFLSGGYQETQYF. The V call is TRBV11-1, the J call TRBJ2-5; the D gene TCRdb calls, TRBD2, cannot be checked with no DNA. The CDR3 runs to 16 residues. Germline V lookup: CDR1 SGHAT, CDR2 FQDESV (reference sequence). Supplemented by reference TRBV11-1 and TRBJ2-5, the full variable domain reads EAEVAQSPRYKITEKSQAVAFWCDPISGHATLYWYRQILGQGPELLVQFQDESVVDDSQLPKDRFSAERLKGVDSTLKIQPAELGDSAMYLCASSFLSGGYQETQYFGPGTRLLVL.

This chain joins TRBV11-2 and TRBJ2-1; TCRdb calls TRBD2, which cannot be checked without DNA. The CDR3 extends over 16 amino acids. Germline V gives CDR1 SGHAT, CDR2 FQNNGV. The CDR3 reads CASSPPLAGGKNEQFF.

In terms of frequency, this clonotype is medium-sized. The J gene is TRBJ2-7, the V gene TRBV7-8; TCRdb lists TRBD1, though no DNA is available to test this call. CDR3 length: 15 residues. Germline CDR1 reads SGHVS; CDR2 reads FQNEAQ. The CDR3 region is CASSLAQGPSYEQYF.

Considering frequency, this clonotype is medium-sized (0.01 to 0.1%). CDR3 residues: CSVKTPNTEAFF. This chain joins TRBV29-1 and TRBJ1-1. Germline V gene data show CDR1 as SQVTM and CDR2 as ANQGSEA. CDR3 length: 12 residues.

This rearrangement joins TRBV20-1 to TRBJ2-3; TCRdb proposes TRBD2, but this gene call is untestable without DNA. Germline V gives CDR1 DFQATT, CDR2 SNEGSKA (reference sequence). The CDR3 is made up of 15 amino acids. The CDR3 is CSAARVDGNTDTQYF.

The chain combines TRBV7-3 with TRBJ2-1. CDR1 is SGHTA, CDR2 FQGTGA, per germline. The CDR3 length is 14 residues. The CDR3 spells CASSLKGLWDEQFF.